The clone carrying this T cell receptor beta chain was seen a few times. This record belongs to a study of blood T cell repertoires in COVID-19. As for the study in general: Acute and convalescent COVID-19 samples came from the United States, Italy and Spain. T cells, B-cell-depleted T cells, or PBMCs supplied cDNA or gDNA.

V was cut by 8 bases and J by 2 bases, with 13 bases left in between. The CDR3 consists of 15 residues. Germline V lookup: CDR1 MDHEN, CDR2 SYDVKM. Across fewer than 25 US areas, participants ranged in age from about 18 to 100 years. Study processing details: Amplification of reference gene primers provided the estimated nucleated cell counts. Repertoires were generated with immunoSEQ multiplex PCR, while TCRdb's copy carries only in-frame clones and drops some. Clonal size and the V and J genes are those of that table, whereas D and trimming came from the DNA. The sample shows more than 110,000 clones, approximately 81% of them seen only once.

Sequenced: PBMCs or T cells enriched from blood (not recorded which). The chain joins TRBV28 to TRBJ1-6, with unresolved D. The receptor comes from a man aged 35 to 55 with acute COVID-19. This CDR3 is CASYAGATYNSPLHF. The CDR3 DNA reads as TGTGCCAGCTACGCAGGCGCTACCTATAATTCACCCCTCCACTTT.